This T cell receptor (beta chain) is from a study of CD8 T cells in Susac syndrome (dated by TCRdb to about 2019). About the full investigation: Whether CD8+ T cell activation and differentiation in Susac syndrome was antigen driven was tested using repertoire sequencing. The study compared CD8+ T cell repertoire clonality among 12 healthy donors, 14 Susac syndrome patients and fewer than 19 multiple sclerosis patients. Summary of the overall study and its limitations: The number of individuals in the TCR sequencing and HLA analysis was recognized as being relatively small.

The germline V gene sets CDR1 to MGHDK and CDR2 to SYGVNS. The CDR3 runs 13 residues from the cysteine to the phenylalanine. The CDR3 DNA has 39 bases and is translated from base 1. V was cut back by 8 bases and J by 6 bases, leaving a gap of 16 bases between them. RNA was extracted using the RNeasy kit, and about 0.5 to 1 ug of the RNA was reverse transcribed with random hexamers. The immunoSEQ multiplex PCR assay, which covers 54 Vbeta and 13 Jbeta segments, was used to amplify TCR beta CDR3 regions. PCR amplification bias was corrected by using a synthetic template baseline for primer optimization and computational correction. Turning to the authors' computational methods: Reads were assigned to V, D and J genes according to IMGT and analyzed in immunoSEQ Analyzer, with only productive sequences retained. Clonality was computed as one minus Shannon entropy normalized by log2 of the number of productive unique sequences. Public and private clones were assessed among the 100 most prevalent clones of each patient and control. Susac-specific clones were defined as absent from healthy and MS cohorts, 850 to 1,300 published viral clones and other ImmuneACCESS disease sequences. The raw public data were reprocessed by TCRdb itself: fastp quality trimming at Q25, MiXCR clonotype calling, in-frame beta chains only. All rows with the same CDR3 protein become a single entry with the most common DNA and genes. TCRdb, rather than the study authors, made the V and J calls. The sample table shows about 150,000 distinct CDR3 sequences, and 95% to 96% are seen once. The ten largest clones capture around 0.15% of the sample.

A word on this clonotype: Its antigen is unknown. Base-call qualities are not available, and no considerably larger clone is one nucleotide away.

High-throughput TCR beta sequencing profiled peripheral blood CD8+ and CD4+ T cells from healthy donors, Susac syndrome patients and multiple sclerosis patients. The multiple sclerosis controls were treatment-naive patients who had stable or active relapsing-remitting disease and met the revised McDonald criteria. Bulk CD8+ and CD4+ T cells were purified magnetically by negative isolation, whereas CD8+ TEMRA cells were enriched by FACS. Blood was drawn into EDTA tubes, processed within 24 hours, and PBMCs were isolated by density gradient centrifugation. PBMCs intended for TCR sequencing were frozen in liquid nitrogen and were later thawed in a 37 degrees C water bath. A purity of at least 90% was achieved for sorted or isolated CD4+, CD8+ and CD8+ TEMRA cells.

Sequencing input: CD8+ T cells from PBMCs. This sequence was found in a human donor with multiple sclerosis. This chain is built from TRBV25-1 and TRBJ1-1, with the D gene uncertain. The CDR3 loop reads CASSYPGRPEAFF. The nucleotide sequence is given as TGTGCCAGCTCCTACCCTGGGAGGCCTGAAGCTTTCTTT.